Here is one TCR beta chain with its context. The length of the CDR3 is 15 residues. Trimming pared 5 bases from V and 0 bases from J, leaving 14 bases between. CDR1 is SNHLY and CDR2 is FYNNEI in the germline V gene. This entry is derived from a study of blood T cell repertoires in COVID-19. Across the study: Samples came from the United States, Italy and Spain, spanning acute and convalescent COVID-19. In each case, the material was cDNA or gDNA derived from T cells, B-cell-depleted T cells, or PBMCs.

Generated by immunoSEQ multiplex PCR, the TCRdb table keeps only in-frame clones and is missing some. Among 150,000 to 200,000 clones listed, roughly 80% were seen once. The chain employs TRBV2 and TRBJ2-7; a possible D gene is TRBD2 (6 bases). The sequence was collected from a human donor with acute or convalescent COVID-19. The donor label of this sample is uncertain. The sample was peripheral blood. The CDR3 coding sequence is TGTGCCAGCAGTCCGGAGCAGACTAGCTCCTACGAGCAGTACTTC. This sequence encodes CASSPEQTSSYEQYF.